Listed here are 31 T cell receptor beta chains from one sample, sequenced in a study of T cells in Graves' hyperthyroidism and ophthalmopathy. TCR beta CDR3 sequences were amplified from RNA transcripts. Initially, a first-round RT-PCR of the TCR CDR3 employed the HTBI primer set. In TCRdb, the multiplex PCR reads were re-called with MiXCR into one record per CDR3 protein. The sample holds about 600,000 distinct CDR3 sequences, over 12% seen once. Material: blood. Receptors were obtained from a woman under 30 with Graves' ophthalmopathy.

This clonotype was seen a handful of times. CDR3 DNA: TGCAGTGCTAGAGATGTAGGGCCTAGCGGAAGCTCCTACGAGCAGTACTTC. Translated: CSARDVGPSGSSYEQYF. The chain links TRBV20-1 to TRBJ2-7, with 7 bases aligning to TRBD2. The germline V gene encodes CDR1 DFQATT and CDR2 SNEGSKA (reference sequence). Trimming took 0 bases from V and 0 from J; bases not matched to a gene: 11. The CDR3 totals 17 residues.

This clonotype was counted many times. J is TRBJ2-1 and V is TRBV28, with 14 bases fitting TRBD2. Per germline, CDR1 MDHEN and CDR2 SYDVKM. With V trimmed by 5 bases and J by 7 bases, 7 bases remained unmatched. CDR3 length: 16 residues. In nucleotides, the CDR3 is TGTGCCAGCAGTCCTACGACTAGCGGGAGGGGGAATGAGCAGTTCTTC. Its translation: CASSPTTSGRGNEQFF.

This clonotype has a count of ten or more. The chain has TRBV11-1 and TRBJ2-1; 9 nucleotides align to TRBD2. Looked up from germline, CDR1 is SGHAT and CDR2 is FQDESV (reference sequence). There are 16 residues in the CDR3. Losses at the gene ends were 5 bases for V and 5 bases for J; bases not matched to a gene: 10. In nucleotides, the CDR3 is TGTGCCAGCAGCCCGCGACTAGCGGAGCTAAACAATGAGCAGTTCTTC. Amino acids: CASSPRLAELNNEQFF. The whole variable domain, remainder taken from reference TRBV11-1 and TRBJ2-1, is EAEVAQSPRYKITEKSQAVAFWCDPISGHATLYWYRQILGQGPELLVQFQDESVVDDSQLPKDRFSAERLKGVDSTLKIQPAELGDSAMYLCASSPRLAELNNEQFFGPGTRLTVL.

This clonotype has a count of ten or more. The rearrangement links TRBV3-1 to TRBJ1-6, with 7 bases lining up with TRBD1. The CDR3 spans 14 residues. The germline CDR1 and CDR2 sequences are LGHDT and YNNKEL (reference sequence). V was clipped by 4 bases and J by 11 bases; unmatched bases: 8. CDR3 in amino acids: CASSLRQGRAPLHF. The CDR3 bases are TGTGCCAGCAGCCTACGACAGGGACGGGCACCCCTCCACTTT.

This clonotype appeared many times. This chain uses TRBV5-1 with TRBJ1-2; TRBD1 agrees at 9 bases. The CDR3 length is 16 residues. V trimming: 0 bases; J trimming: 6 bases; junction bases outside the gene matches: 9. Per germline, CDR1 SGHRS and CDR2 YFSETQ. The CDR3 region is CASSLAYRTGVDGYTF. CDR3 DNA sequence: TGCGCCAGCAGCTTGGCCTACAGGACAGGGGTCGATGGCTACACCTTC.

This clonotype occurred a few times. J is TRBJ2-2 and V is TRBV15, with 7 bases fitting TRBD1. Germline CDR1 and CDR2: LNHNV and YYDKDF (reference sequence). The CDR3 spans 17 residues. Trimming cost V 3 bases and J 0 bases; bases outside gene matches: 7. CDR3 DNA: TGTGCCACCAGCAGCACCGGGACAGTGACGAACACCGGGGAGCTGTTTTTT. It codes for CATSSTGTVTNTGELFF.

This clonotype was seen at least ten times. This chain links TRBV7-3 with TRBJ2-1; a weak D match, TRBD2 (6 bases). Trimming stripped 2 bases from V and 2 bases from J, with 10 bases between. The CDR3 is made up of 15 amino acids. Germline assignment: CDR1 SGHTA and CDR2 FQGTGA. The CDR3 region is CASSLLAPAYNEQFF. The CDR3 DNA follows: TGTGCCAGCAGCTTACTAGCGCCTGCCTACAATGAGCAGTTCTTC.

This clonotype was counted at least ten times. This chain connects TRBV6-2 or TRBV6-3 to TRBJ1-2; the D is unclear. The V end lost 6 bases, the J end lost 7 bases, and 15 bases lay between the germline ends. From germline, CDR1 is MNHEY and CDR2 SVGEGT. The CDR3 sequence is 13 residues long. This chain's CDR3 is CASSQRDAIGYTF. The CDR3 nucleotides read TGTGCCAGCAGCCAACGAGACGCAATTGGCTACACCTTC.

The chain links TRBV27 to TRBJ2-7, with 8 bases identical to TRBD1. This CDR3 contains 15 residues. Germline-derived CDR1 and CDR2 are MNHEY and SMNVEV (reference sequence). V lost 8 bases to trimming and J lost 0 bases; unmatched junction nucleotides: 9. CDR3 residues: CASWGRTGHSYEQYF. The CDR3 region has the DNA TGTGCCAGCTGGGGACGGACAGGGCACTCCTACGAGCAGTACTTC.

This clonotype showed up just a few times. V usage is TRBV27 and J usage is TRBJ2-7; a weak D match, TRBD1 (6 bases). V was trimmed by 6 bases and J by 4 bases, leaving 25 bases between them. CDR1 and CDR2 from the germline V gene are MNHEY and SMNVEV (reference sequence). The CDR3 consists of 17 residues. CDR3 sequence: CASSYLSRGNLGYEQYF. CDR3 DNA: TGTGCCAGCAGCTATTTAAGCAGGGGAAATTTAGGGTACGAGCAGTACTTC.

This clonotype came up a few times. This chain uses TRBV5-5 with TRBJ2-1; D remains unclear. The end of the DNA aligns better with TRBJ2-7, so the J call may be wrong. Germline CDR1 reads SGHKS; CDR2 reads YYEKEE (reference sequence). CDR3 length: 15 residues. The CDR3 protein is CASSLDTGSYNEQYF. In DNA form, the CDR3 reads TGTGCCAGCAGCTTGGACACGGGCTCCTACAATGAGCAGTACTTC.

Remarks on this clonotype: This may be a read error: a much more frequent sequence differs by one nucleotide. The V gene is TRBV2, the J gene TRBJ1-2; TRBD1 agrees at 8 bases. J lost 12 bases, V lost 7 bases, and 13 bases had no gene match. The CDR3 spans 13 residues. Germline V gene data show CDR1 as SNHLY and CDR2 as FYNNEI. The CDR3, as DNA: TGTGCCAGCAACTCAGAAACAGGGGGTCGCCACACCTTC. It translates to CASNSETGGRHTF.

This clonotype was seen repeatedly, ten times or more. The CDR3 is CSAVGLSNSYNEQFF. CDR3 sequence (DNA): TGCAGTGCTGTGGGACTTTCAAACTCCTACAATGAGCAGTTCTTC. The chain has TRBV20-1 and TRBJ2-1; possible D gene TRBD2, 6 bases. This CDR3 is built from 15 residues. The V end was cut by 5 bases, the J end by 0 bases, with 14 bases between. Germline-derived CDR1 and CDR2 are DFQATT and SNEGSKA (reference sequence).

The chain links TRBV29-1 to TRBJ2-2, with 12 bases that match TRBD2. From germline, CDR1 is SQVTM and CDR2 ANQGSEA. The CDR3 length is 13 residues. The CDR3 loop reads CSAGTSGTGELFF. DNA of the CDR3: TGCAGTGCCGGGACTAGCGGGACCGGGGAGCTGTTTTTT.

This clonotype has ten or more counts. The rearrangement joins TRBV7-9 to TRBJ2-5, with D unresolved. The CDR3 runs 15 residues. Trimming stripped 5 bases from V and 5 bases from J, with 18 bases between. Germline CDR1 reads SEHNR; CDR2 reads FQNEAQ (reference sequence). CDR3: CASSLLRHSEETQYF. The CDR3 bases are TGTGCCAGCAGCCTACTCCGGCATTCCGAGGAGACCCAGTACTTC.

This chain uses TRBV10-3 with TRBJ1-2, with D possibly matching TRBD1 (5 bases). The CDR3 sequence is 14 residues long. Germline V lookup: CDR1 ENHRY, CDR2 SYGVKD. V dropped 6 bases and J dropped 2 bases, with 13 bases sitting between them. In DNA form, the CDR3 reads TGTGCCATCAGAGGGACCGTGGGGAACTATGGCTACACCTTC. This sequence encodes CAIRGTVGNYGYTF.

This clonotype was observed a few times. V is TRBV6-2 or TRBV6-3 and J is TRBJ1-1, with D perhaps TRBD1 (6 bases). The V and J ends lost 7 bases and 13 bases respectively, with 22 bases between them. CDR3 length equals 13 residues. CDR1 is MNHEY and CDR2 is SVGEGT in the germline V gene. The CDR3 region has the DNA TGTGCCAGCACTAAAAGGGGGGCCGCCGCCTATTTCTTT. Translation gives CASTKRGAAAYFF.

This clonotype was counted ten times or more. CDR3 region: CASSPSEAAYEQYF. DNA for the CDR3: TGTGCCAGCAGCCCAAGTGAGGCCGCCTACGAGCAGTACTTC. The J gene is TRBJ2-7, the V gene TRBV7-8, with D hard to call. Germline assignment: CDR1 SGHVS and CDR2 FQNEAQ. Trimming removed 5 bases from V and 2 bases from J, with 13 bases in between. This CDR3 comprises 14 residues.

At least ten counts were recorded for this clonotype. The chain recombines TRBV6-1 with TRBJ2-3; perhaps TRBD1 as D (6 bases). Deletions cut 4 bases from V and 0 bases from J, with 14 bases between. The CDR3 has 16 residues. CDR1 and CDR2 (germline): MNHNS, SASEGT. The DNA of the CDR3 is TGTGCCAGCAGTGCGTACAGGGAAACTAGCACAGATACGCAGTATTTT. This codes for CASSAYRETSTDTQYF.

The chain employs TRBV9 and TRBJ2-1; 13 nucleotides align to TRBD2. The CDR3 is 20 residues long. Germline CDR1 SGDLS, CDR2 YYNGEE. The junction had 12 bases not matched to a gene; V was cut back by 3 bases and J by 0 bases. The DNA for the CDR3 is TGTGCCAGCAGCGCCCAACTAGCGGGGGGGAAACTTAGCTCCTACAATGAGCAGTTCTTC. Protein sequence: CASSAQLAGGKLSSYNEQFF. The variable domain in full, completed from reference TRBV9 and TRBJ2-1, reads DSGVTQTPKHLITATGQRVTLRCSPRSGDLSVYWYQQSLDQGLQFLIQYYNGEERAKGNILERFSAQQFPDLHSELNLSSLELGDSALYFCASSAQLAGGKLSSYNEQFFGPGTRLTVL.

This clonotype was counted only a few times. V is TRBV28 and J is TRBJ2-1, with D possibly matching TRBD2 (6 bases). V dropped 11 bases and J dropped 1 base, with 15 bases sitting between them. The CDR3 loop spans 14 amino acids. Germline loops: CDR1 MDHEN, CDR2 SYDVKM. The CDR3 DNA is TGTGCCTCCCATTGGGGGGATTCCTACAATGAGCAGTTCTTC. Translated: CASHWGDSYNEQFF.

This clonotype came up many times. This chain joins TRBV7-3 and TRBJ2-1; a possible D gene is TRBD2 (5 bases). CDR1 and CDR2 from the germline V gene are SGHTA and FQGTGA. Trimming took 4 bases from V and 10 from J, leaving 11 bases between them. This CDR3 comprises 12 residues. The CDR3 DNA follows: TGTGCCAGCAGCTCCTCACTAGGGGAGCAGTTCTTC. Protein sequence: CASSSSLGEQFF. Using reference TRBV7-3 and TRBJ2-1 for the parts outside the CDR3, the full variable domain is GAGVSQTPSNKVTEKGKYVELRCDPISGHTALYWYRQSLGQGPEFLIYFQGTGAADDSGLPNDRFFAVRPEGSVSTLKIQRTERGDSAVYLCASSSSLGEQFFGPGTRLTVL.

This clonotype showed up just a few times. This sequence joins TRBV6-1 and TRBJ1-5; 10 nucleotides match TRBD1. There are 13 residues in the CDR3. V lost 6 bases and J lost 5; bases outside the gene matches: 1. Germline V CDR1 and CDR2: MNHNS, SASEGT. The CDR3 nucleotides read TGTGCCAGCAGGGGGACAGGGGATCAGCCCCAGCATTTT. As protein: CASRGTGDQPQHF.

This clonotype was seen ten or more times. The chain has TRBV4-3 and TRBJ2-2; 10 nucleotides match TRBD2. The V segment lost 2 bases and the J segment 0 bases; nucleotides outside the gene matches: 3. The CDR3 length is 17 residues. Per the germline V gene, CDR1 is LGHNA and CDR2 is YSLEER. DNA for the CDR3: TGCGCCAGCAGCCAACGGACTAGCGGAGCGAACACCGGGGAGCTGTTTTTT. Amino acid sequence: CASSQRTSGANTGELFF.

This clonotype was counted many times. The chain has TRBV27 and TRBJ2-7; possible D gene TRBD1, 5 bases. Germline CDR1 is MNHEY and CDR2 is SMNVEV (reference sequence). This CDR3 region has 14 residues. V lost 4 bases and J 0 bases, leaving 10 bases between the germline ends. The CDR3 DNA sequence: TGTGCCAGCAGTTACACGGACAACTCCTACGAGCAGTACTTC. Amino acids: CASSYTDNSYEQYF.

At least ten counts were recorded for this clonotype. The genes are TRBV12-3 or TRBV12-4 and TRBJ1-1; 9 nucleotides match TRBD1. The CDR3 consists of 19 residues. Unmatched junction bases numbered 19, after V lost 8 bases and J lost 0 bases. CDR3 sequence: CASVVPLSGTGILNTEAFF. As DNA, the CDR3 is TGTGCCAGCGTTGTTCCCCTATCCGGGACAGGGATATTGAACACTGAAGCTTTCTTT.

This clonotype was found many times. This chain connects TRBV7-2 to TRBJ2-1, with 8 bases that match TRBD2. The CDR3 sequence is 13 residues long. The V segment lost 5 bases and the J segment 15 bases; nucleotides outside the gene matches: 12. CDR1 is SGHTA and CDR2 is FQGNSA in the germline V gene. CDR3 bases: TGTGCCAGCAGCCTGGGACTAGACTTGTCACGGTTCTTC. Protein product: CASSLGLDLSRFF. Together with reference TRBV7-2 and TRBJ2-1, the CDR3 gives the full variable domain: GAGVSQSPSNKVTEKGKDVELRCDPISGHTALYWYRQSLGQGLEFLIYFQGNSAPDKSGLPSDRFSAERTGGSVSTLTIQRTQQEDSAVYLCASSLGLDLSRFFGPGTRLTVL.

This clonotype was counted ten times or more. The chain joins TRBV7-9 to TRBJ2-2; 7 positions agree with TRBD1. The CDR3 has 14 residues. CDR1 and CDR2 from the germline V gene are SEHNR and FQNEAQ (reference sequence). Losses at the gene ends were 5 bases for V and 7 bases for J; bases not matched to a gene: 7. The DNA of the CDR3 is TGTGCCAGCAGCGCCACAGGGGTGAGCGGGGAGCTGTTTTTT. It yields the protein CASSATGVSGELFF.

This chain connects TRBV6-1 to TRBJ2-2, with 10 bases that match TRBD1. Germline V gives CDR1 MNHNS, CDR2 SASEGT. The length of the CDR3 is 18 residues. Germline trimming cut 4 bases from V and 3 bases from J; bases unmatched to any gene: 11. CDR3 amino acids: CASSVSRDRGLDTGELFF. CDR3 coding DNA: TGTGCCAGCAGTGTGTCCCGGGACAGGGGTCTCGACACCGGGGAGCTGTTTTTT.

This clonotype was picked up one time. The V gene is TRBV25-1, the J gene TRBJ2-1; D is perhaps TRBD2 (5 bases). The CDR3 loop spans 16 amino acids. Per the germline V gene, CDR1 is MGHDK and CDR2 is SYGVNS. Trimming stripped 7 bases from V and 1 base from J, with 17 bases between. In DNA, the CDR3 is TGTGCCAGCACACCACCGGGGTCCCCTTCCTACAATGAGCAGTTCTTC. The encoded protein is CASTPPGSPSYNEQFF.

Details on this clonotype: Relative to the germline gene, one junction end is altered; a read error may explain this. The chain has TRBV2 and TRBJ1-4, with D possibly matching TRBD1 (5 bases). Looked up from germline, CDR1 is SNHLY and CDR2 is FYNNEI. The CDR3 sequence is 13 residues long. The CDR3 DNA follows: TGTGCCAGCAATTCGGGGGAAAATGCAAAACTGTTTTTT. It encodes CASNSGENAKLFF.